The source of this TCR beta chain is a study of shared clonotypes between healthy human individuals. Using immunoSEQ multiplex PCR, the repertoire was profiled, and TCRdb retains in-frame clones only, with some absent. Of some 95,000 clones in the sample, under 70% were seen once. This CDR3 is built from 17 residues. Germline V gives CDR1 SEHNR, CDR2 FQNEAQ (reference sequence). Between the trimmed V and J ends, which lost 2 bases and 2 bases, there was a span of 19 bases. The chain combines TRBV7-9 with TRBJ2-7; TRBD1 might be the D (6 bases). Sequencing was done on a sample of memory CD8+ T cells sorted from blood. The sample's subset: CD45RO+ cells pooled with CCR7-negative TemRA cells. This clonotype was obtained from a man younger than 40 in good health. The CDR3 region has the DNA TGTGCCAGCAGCTTAAGGCCCCCTGGGGACAAAACCTACGAGCAGTACTTC. Protein: CASSLRPPGDKTYEQYF.